These 13 T cell receptor beta chains were all obtained from the same sample, sequenced in a study of PD-L1 blockade in urothelial cancer. Time point specified: peripheral blood 6 weeks after treatment start. Assay: immunoSEQ multiplex PCR; the TCRdb copy retains only in-frame clones and omits some. The table records 100,000 to 150,000 clones, more than 70% of them present only once. The sequences come from PBMCs, collected around atezolizumab (anti-PD-L1) treatment. Every receptor here comes from a man aged 45-60 years with urothelial cancer.

The sample holds a few counts of this clone. The chain links TRBV18 to TRBJ1-5; 7 nucleotides match TRBD1. Trimming cost V 1 base and J 4 bases; bases outside gene matches: 4. The length of the CDR3 is 15 residues. The germline V gene has CDR1 KGHSH and CDR2 LQKENI. The CDR3, as DNA: TGTGCCAGCTCACCACGGGACAGACCTAATCAGCCCCAGCATTTT. This sequence encodes CASSPRDRPNQPQHF.

Points on this clone: One junction end disagrees with the germline gene, perhaps due to a read error. The chain links TRBV5-1 to TRBJ2-5, with TRBD1 matching 7 bases. Germline V CDR1 and CDR2: SGHRS, YFSETQ. The CDR3 length is 15 residues. CDR3: CASSRRTGPQESQYF. The CDR3 nucleotides read TGCGCCAGCAGCCGGAGGACAGGACCCCAAGAGAGCCAGTACTTC.

This chain links TRBV6-6 with TRBJ2-7, with 10 bases fitting TRBD1. The V gene end was trimmed by 2 bases and the J gene end by 4 bases; junction bases not matched to a gene: 2. The CDR3 length is 14 residues. Germline V gives CDR1 MNHNY, CDR2 SVGAGI (reference sequence). In nucleotides, the CDR3 is TGTGCCAGCAGTTACGGGACAGGGGAGTACGAGCAGTACTTC. Residues: CASSYGTGEYEQYF.

V and J are TRBV2 and TRBJ1-2, with D perhaps TRBD1 (5 bases). Trimming pared 11 bases from V and 6 bases from J, leaving 19 bases between. The CDR3 runs to 13 residues. Germline V CDR1 and CDR2: SNHLY, FYNNEI. CDR3 in amino acids: CAANPGLSNGYTF. CDR3 DNA sequence: TGTGCCGCGAACCCAGGGTTGTCGAATGGCTACACCTTC.

The rearrangement uses TRBV6-5 and TRBJ2-3; 8 positions match TRBD2. CDR3 length: 14 amino acids. Per germline, CDR1 MNHEY and CDR2 SVGAGI. Trimming removed 7 bases from V and 9 bases from J; junction bases left unmatched: 12. Here the CDR3 DNA reads TGTGCCAGCACGACGGGACTAGGCTTTGAGACGCAGTATTTT. Protein product: CASTTGLGFETQYF.

The rearrangement links TRBV19 to TRBJ1-1; the D is unclear. Germline V gives CDR1 LNHDA, CDR2 SQIVND (reference sequence). The CDR3 totals 18 residues. The V gene lost 8 bases and the J gene lost 0 bases, with 25 bases spanning the gap. CDR3 protein: CASRTPPSRGGLNTEAFF. DNA of the CDR3: TGTGCCAGTCGGACCCCCCCTTCCCGAGGAGGCCTGAACACTGAAGCTTTCTTT.

The chain joins TRBV4-1 to TRBJ2-7; D ambiguous. The V gene's germline CDR1 is MGHRA and CDR2 YSYEKL. V lost 9 bases and J 0 bases, leaving 15 bases between the germline ends. The CDR3 spans 14 residues. The CDR3 protein is CASRSVSSSYEQYF. For the CDR3, the DNA is TGCGCCAGTAGATCCGTATCGAGCTCCTACGAGCAGTACTTC.

The V and J genes are TRBV5-1 and TRBJ2-7; a possible D gene is TRBD2 (5 bases). V was clipped by 6 bases and J by 5 bases, with 18 bases between them. The CDR3 spans 14 residues. In germline, CDR1 is SGHRS, CDR2 YFSETQ. The CDR3 sequence is CASNDPRVRHEQYF. The CDR3 coding sequence is TGCGCCAGCAACGACCCGAGGGTCCGCCACGAGCAGTACTTC.

The chain employs TRBV2 and TRBJ2-7, with 7 positions matching TRBD1. Trimming removed 8 bases from V and 1 base from J; junction bases left unmatched: 2. Per germline, CDR1 SNHLY and CDR2 FYNNEI. The CDR3 runs 12 residues. CDR3 nucleotide sequence: TGTGCCAGCCGGGACAGTTCCTACGAGCAGTACTTC. It encodes CASRDSSYEQYF.

The gene calls are TRBV6-1 and TRBJ1-6; D might be TRBD1 (6 bases). The CDR3 consists of 14 residues. In germline, CDR1 is MNHNS, CDR2 SASEGT. Trimming took off 6 bases at V and 7 bases at J, with 13 bases between the two ends. The CDR3 protein is CASSSGQLNSPLHF. For the CDR3, the DNA is TGTGCCAGCAGCTCAGGACAGCTGAATTCACCCCTCCACTTT.

This chain connects TRBV9 to TRBJ2-1; TRBD2 matches 12 bases. V shed 0 bases, J shed 3 bases, and the junction held 4 bases outside the gene matches. Germline-derived CDR1 and CDR2 are SGDLS and YYNGEE. This CDR3 region has 17 residues. CDR3 sequence: CASSVGPGLAGYNEQFF. The CDR3 region has the DNA TGTGCCAGCAGCGTAGGCCCGGGACTAGCGGGCTACAATGAGCAGTTCTTC.

This sequence joins TRBV18 and TRBJ1-2, with 7 bases aligning to TRBD1. J was trimmed by 7 bases and V by 5 bases; bases with no gene match: 13. The germline gives CDR1 KGHSH, CDR2 LQKENI. This CDR3 has 15 residues. The CDR3 nucleotides read TGTGCCAGCTCAACAAGGACAGGCAACGAGGGTGGCTACACCTTC. Residues: CASSTRTGNEGGYTF.

This chain connects TRBV18 to TRBJ2-1; possibly TRBD2 for D (6 bases). Germline V gene sequence: CDR1 KGHSH, CDR2 LQKENI. CDR3 size: 15 residues. V lost 3 bases to trimming and J lost 12 bases, with 21 bases between them. CDR3 sequence: CASSPSDYYEFGQFF. The DNA of the CDR3 is TGTGCCAGCTCACCTTCGGACTACTATGAATTTGGGCAGTTCTTC.